Listed below are T cell receptor beta chains from one sample, sequenced in a study of blood T cell repertoires in COVID-19. Using immunoSEQ multiplex PCR, the repertoire was profiled, and TCRdb retains in-frame clones only, with some absent. The profile covers more than 400,000 clones, with around 90% appearing a single time and about 0.75% taken by the ten largest. What was sequenced was PBMCs or T cells enriched from blood (not recorded which). The origin of the receptors is a woman in her late teens or twenties who had recovered from COVID-19. CDR3s include the opening cysteine and the closing phenylalanine or tryptophan. D genes are given only for firm matches. Expanded clones get a size class; other rows say once, few or many, or leave the size out.

14	TRBJ1-5	.	TRBV6-5	.	TGTGCCAGCAGCCCCAACAACGTCAATCAGCCCCAGCATTTT	CASSPNNVNQPQHF
15	TRBJ2-3	TRBD1	TRBV28	.	TGTGCCAGCAGTCGGACAGGGGGCGAGGGAGATACGCAGTATTTT	CASSRTGGEGDTQYF
15	TRBJ2-1	TRBD1	TRBV4-2	.	TGTGCCAGCAGCCGCGCCTGGACAGGGAACAATGAGCAGTTCTTC	CASSRAWTGNNEQFF
14	TRBJ2-3	.	TRBV4-1	.	TGCGCCAGCAGCCAAGACAGGGGCACAGATACGCAGTATTTT	CASSQDRGTDTQYF
15	TRBJ2-7	TRBD2	TRBV5-1	.	TGCGCCAGCAGCTCTATGGCGGGGGACGCCTACGAGCAGTACTTC	CASSSMAGDAYEQYF
17	TRBJ2-7	TRBD2	TRBV27	.	TGTGCCAGCAGTTCCGGACTAGCGGGGGGGATGTTCCACGAGCAGTACTTC	CASSSGLAGGMFHEQYF
13	TRBJ1-1	.	TRBV5-1	few	TGCGCCAGCAGCTTGGTCGGGGAGGGTGAAGCTTTCTTT	CASSLVGEGEAFF
12	TRBJ2-5	.	TRBV11-3	.	TGTGCCAGCAGCTCGGGGAAAGAGACCCAGTACTTC	CASSSGKETQYF
14	TRBJ2-3	TRBD2	TRBV2	.	TGTGCCACCCAGCTAGCGGGGGTAACAGATACGCAGTATTTT	CATQLAGVTDTQYF
15	TRBJ1-4	.	TRBV5-4	.	TGTGCCAGCAGCCCCTCGGGGGGTTTTAATGAAAAACTGTTTTTT	CASSPSGGFNEKLFF
15	TRBJ2-5	TRBD2	TRBV5-4	.	TGTGCCAGCAGCTTGGAAGGGACTAGAGGGGAGACCCAGTACTTC	CASSLEGTRGETQYF
17	TRBJ2-3	.	TRBV25-1	.	TGTGCCAGCAGGCTACCAAACTGGCAGGGGAACACAGATACGCAGTATTTT	CASRLPNWQGNTDTQYF
18	TRBJ1-2	.	TRBV5-1	.	TGCGCCAGCAGCTTGGTCCTATCAACAACAGGGAAAGGGTATGGCTACACCTTC	CASSLVLSTTGKGYGYTF
13	TRBJ1-5	.	TRBV7-9	.	TGTGCCAGCGGGGGGGACAGCAATCAGCCCCAGCATTTT	CASGGDSNQPQHF
16	TRBJ2-5	TRBD2	TRBV3-1/TRBV3-2	.	TGTGCCAGCAGCCAAGAGGGAAGCGGGGGACAAACGACCCAGTACTTC	CASSQEGSGGQTTQYF
19	TRBJ2-3	.	TRBV2	.	TGTGCCAGCAGTGCGGGACAGGGGCTAGCGGGGGGAAGCACAGATACGCAGTATTTT	CASSAGQGLAGGSTDTQYF
12	TRBJ1-1	TRBD1	TRBV30	.	TGTGCCTGGACCGACAGGGTCGCTGAAGCTTTCTTT	CAWTDRVAEAFF
15	TRBJ2-1	TRBD2	TRBV5-4	once	TGTGCCAGCAGCCTTGGGACTAGCGGGGCCGATGAGCAGTTCTTC	CASSLGTSGADEQFF
13	TRBJ2-7	TRBD1	TRBV5-4	.	TGTGCCAGCAGGATACAGGGGGCGGAGGAGCAGTACTTC	CASRIQGAEEQYF
14	TRBJ1-2	.	TRBV3-1/TRBV3-2	.	TGTGCCAGCAGCCAATTCGAAGTTGGGCACGGCTACACCTTC	CASSQFEVGHGYTF
18	TRBJ1-6	.	TRBV3-1/TRBV3-2	.	TGTGCCAGCAGCCAAGAGAACAGCCTGAGCTCCTATAATTCACCCCTCCACTTT	CASSQENSLSSYNSPLHF
11	TRBJ1-2	TRBD1	TRBV29-1	few	TGCAGCGTCCTGGAAGGGGGCGGCTACACCTTC	CSVLEGGGYTF
13	TRBJ1-1	.	TRBV7-9	.	TGTGCCAGCAGCTTCGACTCGAACACTGAAGCTTTCTTT	CASSFDSNTEAFF
12	TRBJ1-2	.	TRBV21-1	.	TGTGCCAGCAAAATGGGGAGGGATGGCTACACCTTC	CASKMGRDGYTF